This TCR beta chain was sequenced in a study of kidney transplant recipient with SARS-CoV-2 infection. TCRdb fed the reads into MiXCR, producing one record per CDR3 protein. The data contain approximately 250,000 distinct CDR3 sequences, roughly 26% of them seen just once; the ten biggest clones take up roughly 7.3%. As to this clonotype: This may stem from a read error, because a much larger clone lies one nucleotide away.

The clonotype originates from a young adult male patient who had COVID-19 and was a kidney transplant recipient. Some T cells could come from the graft donor. This specimen was a blood sample, taken at baseline and on roughly day 110 from a kidney transplant recipient.

The CDR3: CASSAEPESRKTYGYTF. The CDR3 bases are TGTGCCAGCAGCGCCGAACCTGAATCTCGAAAGACCTATGGCTACACCTTC. The chain carries TRBV7-6 and TRBJ1-2, with D unresolved. Trimming pared 5 bases from V and 4 bases from J, leaving 23 bases between. The CDR3 has 17 amino acids. The germline gives CDR1 SGHVS, CDR2 FNYEAQ.